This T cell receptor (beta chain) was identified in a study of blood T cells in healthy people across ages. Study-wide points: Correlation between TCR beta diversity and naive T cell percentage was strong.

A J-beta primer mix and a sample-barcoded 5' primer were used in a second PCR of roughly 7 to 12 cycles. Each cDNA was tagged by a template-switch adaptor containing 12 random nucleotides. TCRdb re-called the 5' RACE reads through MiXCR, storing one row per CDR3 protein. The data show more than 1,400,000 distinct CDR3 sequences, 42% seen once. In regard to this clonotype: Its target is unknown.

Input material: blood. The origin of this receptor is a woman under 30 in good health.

CDR3 DNA: TGCAGCGTTGTTGTGGGGGCCAAGCAGTACTTC. Its translation is CSVVVGAKQYF. The chain has TRBV29-1 and TRBJ2-7, with a weak D call TRBD1 (6 bases). Germline values: CDR1 SQVTM, CDR2 ANQGSEA. Trimming shortened V by 4 bases and J by 8 bases, and 12 bases separated the two germline ends. The CDR3 consists of 11 residues.